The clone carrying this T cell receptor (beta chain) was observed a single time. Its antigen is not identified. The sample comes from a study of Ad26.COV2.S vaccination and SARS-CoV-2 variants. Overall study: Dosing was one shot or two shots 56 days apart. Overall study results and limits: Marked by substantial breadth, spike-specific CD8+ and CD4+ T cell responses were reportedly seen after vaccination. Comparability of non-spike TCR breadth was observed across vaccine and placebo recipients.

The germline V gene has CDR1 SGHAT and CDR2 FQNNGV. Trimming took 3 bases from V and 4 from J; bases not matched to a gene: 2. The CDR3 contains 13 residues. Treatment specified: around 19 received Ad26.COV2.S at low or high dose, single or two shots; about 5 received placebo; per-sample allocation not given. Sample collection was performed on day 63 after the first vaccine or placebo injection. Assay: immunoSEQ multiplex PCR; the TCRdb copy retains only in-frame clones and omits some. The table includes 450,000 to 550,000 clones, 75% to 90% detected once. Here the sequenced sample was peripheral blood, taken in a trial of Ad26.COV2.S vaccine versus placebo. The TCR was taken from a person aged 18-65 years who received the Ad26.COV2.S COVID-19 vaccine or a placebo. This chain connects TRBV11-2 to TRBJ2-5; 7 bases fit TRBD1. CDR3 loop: CASSLPGGETQYF. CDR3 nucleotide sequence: TGTGCCAGCAGCTTGCCAGGGGGAGAGACCCAGTACTTC.